This T cell receptor (beta chain) was obtained from a study of blood T cell repertoires in COVID-19. Turning to the study itself: The analysed material was cDNA or gDNA that came from T cells, B-cell-depleted T cells, or PBMCs.

Looked up from germline, CDR1 is ENHRY and CDR2 is SYGVKD. With 6 bases clipped from V and 2 bases from J, the junction kept 12 bases outside the gene matches. The CDR3 runs to 16 residues. Libraries were prepared by immunoSEQ multiplex PCR; TCRdb keeps only in-frame clonotypes and omits some of them. The profile covers about 120,000 clones, with approximately 77% appearing a single time and 7.9% taken by the ten largest. The clonotype comes from a human donor in a cohort sampled during active COVID-19. The sample comprised peripheral blood. The chain combines TRBV10-3 with TRBJ2-7, with 8 bases that match TRBD1. CDR3 loop: CAIRPGQEAPTYEQYF. The DNA for the CDR3 is TGTGCCATCAGGCCGGGACAGGAGGCCCCCACCTACGAGCAGTACTTC.